A single sample is the source of the 12 T cell receptor beta chains below, sequenced in a study of T cell responses to AZD1222 COVID-19 vaccine. Only in-frame clones appear in the TCRdb table, and some are missing; sequencing was by immunoSEQ multiplex PCR. The table has some 140,000 clones, around 90% seen once. The sequenced sample was peripheral blood, obtained on day 0 of AZD1222 vaccination. These receptors came from an adult in good health.

The rearrangement links TRBV7-9 to TRBJ1-2; unclear D gene. Per germline, CDR1 SEHNR and CDR2 FQNEAQ (reference sequence). CDR3 length equals 15 residues. Trimming shortened V by 1 base and J by 0 bases, and 9 bases separated the two germline ends. CDR3 bases: TGTGCCAGCAGCTTAGATGGGTTAGCTAACTATGGCTACACCTTC. This codes for CASSLDGLANYGYTF. The full variable domain, in which reference TRBV7-9 and TRBJ1-2 provide the parts outside the CDR3, is DTGVSQNPRHKITKRGQNVTFRCDPISEHNRLYWYRQTLGQGPEFLTYFQNEAQLEKSRLLSDRFSAERPKGSFSTLEIQRTEQGDSAMYLCASSLDGLANYGYTFGSGTRLTVV.

The chain joins TRBV19 to TRBJ1-2; 8 nucleotides match TRBD1. V lost 7 bases and J lost 6; bases outside the gene matches: 10. Looked up from germline, CDR1 is LNHDA and CDR2 is SQIVND (reference sequence). This CDR3 contains 14 residues. Here the CDR3 reads CASTLTGEEDGYTF. The CDR3 DNA reads as TGTGCCAGTACCCTGACAGGGGAAGAGGATGGCTACACCTTC.

The table lists this clone with a count of one. The genes are TRBV5-1 and TRBJ1-5; no clear D gene. This CDR3 has 14 amino acids. V shed 5 bases and J shed 2 bases, with 11 bases lying between them. CDR1 and CDR2 (germline): SGHRS, YFSETQ. The chain's CDR3 is CASRRGYGNQPQHF. In nucleotides, the CDR3 is TGCGCCAGCAGACGGGGATATGGCAATCAGCCCCAGCATTTT.

The genes are TRBV19 and TRBJ1-5, with D possibly being TRBD1 (5 bases). CDR1 and CDR2 from the germline V gene are LNHDA and SQIVND (reference sequence). Trimming took 5 bases from V and 15 from J, leaving 17 bases between them. This CDR3 region has 12 residues. CDR3 amino acids: CASSGVEGPSHF. Here the CDR3 DNA reads TGTGCCAGTAGTGGAGTGGAGGGACCCTCGCATTTT.

The sample holds a few counts of this clone. V usage is TRBV6-5 and J usage is TRBJ2-5; D tentatively reads TRBD1 or TRBD2 (5 bases each). This CDR3 has 12 amino acids. V gave up 7 bases and J gave up 5 bases, with 11 bases separating them. The germline gives CDR1 MNHEY, CDR2 SVGAGI. CDR3 sequence reads: CASNRGGETQYF. The CDR3 nucleotides read TGTGCCAGCAACCGGGGCGGGGAGACCCAGTACTTC.

This rearrangement joins TRBV5-1 to TRBJ2-1; no clear D. The germline CDR1 and CDR2 sequences are SGHRS and YFSETQ. Trimming removed 4 bases at V and 5 bases at J, with 13 bases between. The CDR3 is 14 amino acids. The CDR3 loop reads CASSALGFDNEQFF. CDR3 nucleotides: TGCGCCAGCAGCGCCCTCGGGTTTGACAATGAGCAGTTCTTC.

The chain couples TRBV28 to TRBJ1-3; D gene ambiguous. The CDR3 sequence is 17 residues long. Germline V gene sequence: CDR1 MDHEN, CDR2 SYDVKM. V lost 3 bases, J lost 3 bases, and 18 bases lay in between. The CDR3 region has the DNA TGTGCCAGCAGTTTTATTCCGGGCGGAGTAGTTGGAAACACCATATATTTT. It encodes CASSFIPGGVVGNTIYF.

The rearrangement uses TRBV20-1 and TRBJ1-5; no reliable D call. Germline CDR1 reads DFQATT; CDR2 reads SNEGSKA (reference sequence). This CDR3 is 13 amino acids long. Trimming took off 3 bases at V and 1 base at J, with 7 bases between the two ends. The CDR3: CSASGVSNQPQHF. In DNA form, the CDR3 reads TGCAGTGCTAGTGGAGTGAGCAATCAGCCCCAGCATTTT.

This chain uses TRBV7-3 with TRBJ2-3, with 7 bases lining up with TRBD2. The germline V gene encodes CDR1 SGHTA and CDR2 FQGTGA. The V and J ends lost 5 bases and 0 bases, in that order; junction bases with no gene match: 8. This CDR3 spans 16 amino acids. CDR3 bases: TGTGCCAGCAGCCAAGGGGCTAGCGGTAGCACAGATACGCAGTATTTT. This codes for CASSQGASGSTDTQYF.

Remarks on this clone: Other DNA sequences in the sample encode the same CDR3. This chain links TRBV3-1 (or the pseudogene TRBV3-2) with TRBJ1-1; a possible D gene is TRBD1 (6 bases). Trimming stripped 3 bases from V and 1 base from J, with 6 bases between. This CDR3 contains 13 residues. In germline, CDR1 is LGHDT, CDR2 YNNKEL (reference sequence). This CDR3 is CASSQGANTEAFF. CDR3 in DNA: TGTGCCAGCAGCCAGGGGGCGAACACTGAAGCTTTCTTT.

The chain has TRBV6-5 and TRBJ2-7; 10 bases line up with TRBD1. CDR1 and CDR2 (germline): MNHEY, SVGAGI. The junction had 2 bases not matched to a gene; V was cut back by 6 bases and J by 6 bases. This CDR3 has 12 residues. In DNA, the CDR3 is TGTGCCAGCAGACGGACAGGGGGCGAGCAGTACTTC. Its protein is CASRRTGGEQYF.

This clone was seen only once. V is TRBV7-8 and J is TRBJ2-3; tentatively, D is TRBD1 (6 bases). Germline V CDR1 and CDR2: SGHVS, FQNEAQ. The CDR3 sequence is 14 residues long. V was pared by 3 bases and J by 0 bases, with 7 bases between. CDR3 loop: CASSFRGSTDTQYF. Written as DNA, the CDR3 is TGTGCCAGCAGCTTCAGGGGTAGCACAGATACGCAGTATTTT.